This TCR beta chain was obtained from a study of T cells in Graves' hyperthyroidism and ophthalmopathy. Study-wide results and limits: Also found in blood were most expanded thyroid clonotypes above 0.001.

The V gene's germline CDR1 is GTSNPN and CDR2 SVGIG (reference sequence). V lost 3 bases and J lost 4; bases outside the gene matches: 6. This CDR3 comprises 15 residues. In the case of this clonotype: Its antigen is not known.

RNA transcripts provided the source from which TCR beta CDR3 regions were amplified. The HTBI primer set was used in a first-round RT-PCR of the TCR CDR3. Via MiXCR, TCRdb re-called the multiplex PCR reads, giving one row per CDR3 protein. The table shows over 700,000 distinct CDR3 sequences, with about a third occurring only once. Patients with uncontrolled infections, other autoimmune diseases, pregnancy or lactation were excluded. The PBMCs were taken from roughly 9.3 ml of fresh peripheral blood. Material for sequencing was blood. The source is a woman in her thirties or forties with Graves' hyperthyroidism. The chain is built from TRBV30 and TRBJ1-4; 9 bases line up with TRBD1. The CDR3 spells CAWSSPGQGNEKLFF. The CDR3 DNA reads TGTGCCTGGAGCTCGCCGGGACAGGGTAATGAAAAACTGTTTTTT.